This entry concerns a single T cell receptor beta chain. What it binds is not known. The data stem from a study of cytomegalovirus exposure and HLA in healthy donors. Study results and caveats: A missense DCLRE1C variant was associated with V- and J-gene trimming of TCR beta chains in a later analysis, and an independent cohort replicated the association.

Vbeta (60) and Jbeta (13) primers were used in the PCR. The method was immunoSEQ multiplex PCR; TCRdb's version includes in-frame clones alone and lacks a portion of them. The ten most abundant clones cover around 1.5% of a sample with under 150,000 clones. This CDR3 is built from 14 residues. CDR1 LNHDA and CDR2 SQIVND come from the germline V gene (reference sequence). Trimming took 6 bases from V and 4 from J, leaving 12 bases between them. The receptor comes from a woman aged 40 to 50 in good health and CMV-seronegative. Sequenced sample: PBMCs. The V and J genes are TRBV19 and TRBJ1-4; no reliable D call. As DNA, the CDR3 is TGTGCCAGTAGCATCCAGGTTCTTAATGAAAAACTGTTTTTT. This gives the protein CASSIQVLNEKLFF.